This passage covers 4 T cell receptor beta chains from one sample sequenced in a study of OX40 agonist ivuxolimab in advanced cancers. Only in-frame clones appear in the TCRdb table, and some are missing; sequencing was by immunoSEQ multiplex PCR. The table records 60,000 to 75,000 clones, roughly 83% of them present only once. The source material was CD4+ or CD8+ T cells sorted from blood, sampled in a trial of the OX40 agonist ivuxolimab. The source of these receptors is an adult with an advanced solid tumor such as melanoma, head and neck, liver or kidney cancer.

In this sample, this clone turned up once. The rearrangement links TRBV27 to TRBJ1-3; D might be TRBD1 (5 bases). The CDR3 has 12 residues. V gave up 8 bases and J gave up 7 bases, with 12 bases separating them. Germline V gives CDR1 MNHEY, CDR2 SMNVEV (reference sequence). CDR3 region: CASWGQGNTIYF. The CDR3, as DNA: TGTGCCAGCTGGGGCCAAGGGAACACCATATATTTT.

The V gene is TRBV10-3, the J gene TRBJ1-2; 9 nucleotides align to TRBD1. V shed 5 bases and J 2 bases; nucleotides not matched to a gene: 6. This CDR3 has 15 residues. Germline assignment: CDR1 ENHRY and CDR2 SYGVKD. The CDR3 DNA is TGTGCCATCAGTCATACCGGACAGGGGAACTATGGCTACACCTTC. Translation gives CAISHTGQGNYGYTF.

CDR3 sequence (DNA): TGCGCCAGCAGCTTCAACAGCAATCAGCCCCAGCATTTT. This gives the protein CASSFNSNQPQHF. The gene calls are TRBV5-1 and TRBJ1-5; D gene ambiguous. The germline gives CDR1 SGHRS, CDR2 YFSETQ. This CDR3 spans 13 amino acids. Trimming cost V 2 bases and J 1 base, with 4 bases left between them.

The rearrangement links TRBV20-1 to TRBJ1-1; no clear D gene. The ends were cut back, 6 bases at V and 11 bases at J, with 7 bases in the middle. CDR3 length equals 8 residues. The V gene's germline CDR1 is DFQATT and CDR2 SNEGSKA (reference sequence). In nucleotides, the CDR3 is TGCAGTGCCCCGGGGGCTTTCTTT. This sequence encodes CSAPGAFF.